A single sample gave rise to the 11 T cell receptor beta chains below, sequenced in a study of control samples from healthy donors and cancer patients. TCRdb's table, derived via immunoSEQ multiplex PCR, lists solely in-frame clones and lacks some. The sample carries approximately 120,000 clones, roughly 90% recorded once. Input material: blood. The receptor source for this set is a woman aged 50 to 60 in good health.

The chain couples TRBV29-1 to TRBJ2-7, with 7 bases matching TRBD1. V lost 6 bases and J lost 6; bases outside the gene matches: 8. The CDR3 totals 12 residues. Germline values: CDR1 SQVTM, CDR2 ANQGSEA. The CDR3 sequence: CSVDPGTAEQYF. In nucleotides, the CDR3 is TGCAGCGTAGATCCCGGGACAGCCGAGCAGTACTTC.

V is TRBV29-1 and J is TRBJ1-1; D possibly corresponds to TRBD1 (6 bases). The CDR3 has 14 residues. Germline V gives CDR1 SQVTM, CDR2 ANQGSEA. Between the trimmed V and J ends, which lost 4 bases and 0 bases, there was a span of 12 bases. For the CDR3, the DNA is TGCAGCGTTGTTCCGACAGGCATGAACACTGAAGCTTTCTTT. Amino acid sequence: CSVVPTGMNTEAFF.

The V and J genes are TRBV6-6 and TRBJ1-6, with a possible D match to TRBD1 (6 bases). The CDR3 spans 16 residues. From germline, CDR1 is MNHNY and CDR2 SVGAGI (reference sequence). Trimming removed 5 bases at V and 7 bases at J, with 18 bases between. This CDR3 reads CASSRPSGVGNSPLHF. CDR3 coding DNA: TGTGCCAGCAGTCGACCGTCAGGGGTGGGGAATTCACCCCTCCACTTT.

The gene calls are TRBV2 and TRBJ2-7; 9 nucleotides agree with TRBD1. Per the germline V gene, CDR1 is SNHLY and CDR2 is FYNNEI. With V trimmed by 10 bases and J by 2 bases, 6 bases remained unmatched. This CDR3 comprises 13 residues. CDR3 DNA sequence: TGTGCCACAGTCCGGGACAGGGCCTACGAGCAGTACTTC. Protein product: CATVRDRAYEQYF.

This sequence joins TRBV7-9 and TRBJ2-2; D is unclear. The germline CDR1 and CDR2 sequences are SEHNR and FQNEAQ (reference sequence). V was cut by 4 bases and J by 5 bases, with 5 bases left in between. The CDR3 consists of 12 residues. In DNA, the CDR3 is TGTGCCAGCAGCTATTTTACCGGGGAGCTGTTTTTT. It codes for CASSYFTGELFF.

This sequence joins TRBV7-3 and TRBJ1-1; D perhaps matches TRBD1 (6 bases). The length of the CDR3 is 15 residues. Deletions cut 3 bases from V and 4 bases from J, with 15 bases between. CDR1 SGHTA and CDR2 FQGTGA come from the germline V gene. The CDR3 nucleotides read TGTGCCAGCAGCTTGGCACAGACAGGTAGCACTGAAGCTTTCTTT. It translates to CASSLAQTGSTEAFF.

This chain joins TRBV11-3 and TRBJ2-3; D unclear. Germline CDR1 SGHNT, CDR2 YENEEA. Trimming took 5 bases from V and 2 from J, leaving 11 bases between them. This CDR3 has 14 residues. The CDR3 sequence: CASSPGRTTDTQYF. Written as DNA, the CDR3 is TGTGCCAGCAGCCCCGGACGGACCACAGATACGCAGTATTTT.

The rearrangement links TRBV7-3 to TRBJ2-1; 9 nucleotides match TRBD2. Germline V gives CDR1 SGHTA, CDR2 FQGTGA. V shed 1 base and J 6 bases; nucleotides not matched to a gene: 13. This CDR3 is built from 18 residues. In nucleotides, the CDR3 is TGTGCCAGCAGCTTAAATGGAGAGGCGGGGGGGCCGAGCAATGAGCAGTTCTTC. Its translation: CASSLNGEAGGPSNEQFF.

V gene TRBV29-1 combines with J gene TRBJ2-7; D ambiguous. This CDR3 is 12 amino acids long. Germline V gives CDR1 SQVTM, CDR2 ANQGSEA. V lost 4 bases to trimming and J lost 0 bases, with 7 bases between them. This CDR3 is CSVVGGSYEQYF. CDR3 bases: TGCAGCGTTGTGGGCGGCTCCTACGAGCAGTACTTC.

The chain's CDR3 is CASSLSGRGSAGELFF. DNA of the CDR3: TGTGCCAGCAGTTTGAGCGGGAGAGGGAGCGCCGGGGAGCTGTTTTTT. This chain joins TRBV27 and TRBJ2-2; 8 nucleotides agree with TRBD2. The V segment lost 3 bases and the J segment 6 bases; nucleotides outside the gene matches: 9. There are 16 residues in the CDR3. CDR1 and CDR2 (germline): MNHEY, SMNVEV (reference sequence).

This sequence joins TRBV6-5 and TRBJ1-4; 7 positions match TRBD1. Germline V gene lookup returns CDR1 MNHEY and CDR2 SVGAGI. The V segment lost 5 bases and the J segment 11 bases; nucleotides outside the gene matches: 8. This CDR3 has 13 amino acids. The CDR3 DNA reads TGTGCCAGCAGTCGTAGTAGGGGGCTCAAACTGTTTTTT. This gives the protein CASSRSRGLKLFF.